Following are 21 T cell receptor beta chains from one sample sequenced in a study of human T cells and chemical hapten exposure. Time point given: pre-sensitization, week 0. This sample's treatment: therapeutic diphenylcyclopropenone sensitization with weekly scalp DPC. MiXCR, run by TCRdb on the RACE reads, gives a single entry per CDR3 protein. Among about 80,000 distinct CDR3 sequences, less than 15% were seen once, and the ten largest hold about 4.9%. Material: whole blood, obtained in connection with sensitization to the hapten diphenylcyclopropenone (DPC). These receptors were collected from a woman in her 50s with alopecia areata. Some clones in this sample may be carry-over from other donors' samples.

This clonotype was seen repeatedly, ten times or more. The chain employs TRBV5-1 and TRBJ2-3; D may be TRBD1 or TRBD2 (5 bases each). CDR3 length equals 17 residues. Germline CDR1 reads SGHRS; CDR2 reads YFSETQ. V lost 0 bases and J lost 1, with 15 bases in between. The CDR3 bases are TGCGCCAGCAGCTTGGGACACCGGGACCCGCGCACAGATACGCAGTATTTT. It yields the protein CASSLGHRDPRTDTQYF.

This clonotype was seen ten or more times. The chain uses TRBV2 and TRBJ1-2; 7 nucleotides agree with TRBD1. Germline V gene data show CDR1 as SNHLY and CDR2 as FYNNEI. Unmatched junction bases numbered 13, after V lost 8 bases and J lost 1 base. CDR3 length equals 16 residues. The CDR3 sequence: CASLVLYRGLNYGYTF. CDR3 coding DNA: TGTGCCAGCTTAGTCTTATACAGGGGTCTTAACTATGGCTACACCTTC. Based on the CDR3 plus reference TRBV2 and TRBJ1-2, the full variable domain is EPEVTQTPSHQVTQMGQEVILRCVPISNHLYFYWYRQILGQKVEFLVSFYNNEISEKSEIFDDQFSVERPDGSNFTLKIRSTKLEDSAMYFCASLVLYRGLNYGYTFGSGTRLTVV.

The gene calls are TRBV28 and TRBJ2-3, with D hard to call. The germline CDR1 and CDR2 sequences are MDHEN and SYDVKM. The CDR3 runs to 18 residues. Trimming shortened V by 1 base and J by 4 bases, and 21 bases separated the two germline ends. CDR3 DNA: TGTGCCAGCAGTTTATTCTCAGTAGGTGGGCGCGGTCCAGATACGCAGTATTTT. Its protein product is CASSLFSVGGRGPDTQYF.

This clonotype occurred a few times. The rearrangement links TRBV28 to TRBJ2-5, with D tentatively TRBD1 or TRBD2 (5 bases each). Germline values: CDR1 MDHEN, CDR2 SYDVKM. The germline V and J ends were trimmed by 5 bases and 4 bases, with 11 bases remaining between them. The CDR3 spans 13 residues. CDR3 loop: CASSRWGLETQYF. CDR3 DNA sequence: TGTGCCAGCAGTCGTTGGGGGTTAGAGACCCAGTACTTC.

This clonotype has just one count. V is TRBV20-1 and J is TRBJ2-3; TRBD2 agrees at 13 bases. V lost 3 bases to trimming and J lost 4 bases; unmatched junction nucleotides: 4. The CDR3 contains 15 residues. Germline values: CDR1 DFQATT, CDR2 SNEGSKA (reference sequence). The CDR3 spells CSASGLAGVSDTQYF. For the CDR3, the DNA is TGCAGTGCTAGCGGACTAGCGGGAGTGTCAGATACGCAGTATTTT.

This clonotype was recorded at least ten times. V usage is TRBV7-9 and J usage is TRBJ1-2; 7 nucleotides match TRBD1. Germline V gene sequence: CDR1 SEHNR, CDR2 FQNEAQ (reference sequence). Trimming removed 2 bases from V and 0 bases from J; junction bases left unmatched: 0. The CDR3 has 14 amino acids. CDR3 sequence: CASSLQGANYGYTF. In DNA form, the CDR3 reads TGTGCCAGCAGCTTACAGGGGGCTAACTATGGCTACACCTTC.

This clonotype showed up just a few times. The genes are TRBV7-8 and TRBJ1-5; possible D gene TRBD1, 6 bases. CDR3 length equals 13 residues. Germline CDR1 and CDR2: SGHVS and FQNEAQ. V was trimmed by 5 bases and J by 7 bases, leaving 12 bases between them. DNA of the CDR3: TGTGCCAGCAGCCCAGGGAGGGGGCAGCCCCAGCATTTT. Its protein product is CASSPGRGQPQHF.

The rearrangement uses TRBV9 and TRBJ2-7; TRBD1 aligns across 9 bases. Germline V lookup: CDR1 SGDLS, CDR2 YYNGEE. This CDR3 is built from 16 residues. Losses at the gene ends were 3 bases for V and 1 base for J; bases not matched to a gene: 8. CDR3 DNA: TGTGCCAGCAGCGGCGGGATGGGACAGGGATCCTACGAGCAGTACTTC. It specifies CASSGGMGQGSYEQYF. Based on the CDR3 plus reference TRBV9 and TRBJ2-7, the full variable domain is DSGVTQTPKHLITATGQRVTLRCSPRSGDLSVYWYQQSLDQGLQFLIQYYNGEERAKGNILERFSAQQFPDLHSELNLSSLELGDSALYFCASSGGMGQGSYEQYFGPGTRLTVT.

This clonotype was observed many times. In DNA form, the CDR3 reads TGCAGACCAAGTGGGGGTGAAGCTTTCTTT. Translation: CRPSGGEAFF. The J gene is TRBJ1-1, the V gene TRBV20-1; weak D call: TRBD1 (5 bases). The germline V gene has CDR1 DFQATT and CDR2 SNEGSKA (reference sequence). The CDR3 sequence is 10 residues long.

The chain employs TRBV28 and TRBJ1-1; D is ambiguous. V was clipped by 2 bases and J by 4 bases, with 2 bases between them. CDR1 is MDHEN and CDR2 is SYDVKM in the germline V gene. The CDR3 is 11 residues long. CDR3 nucleotides: TGTGCCAGCAGTTTAACCACTGAAGCTTTCTTT. This translates into CASSLTTEAFF.

In its sample, this clonotype was seen many times. This chain connects TRBV6-6 to TRBJ2-3; D is undetermined. Trimming took off 6 bases at V and 0 bases at J, with 10 bases between the two ends. The germline V gene encodes CDR1 MNHNY and CDR2 SVGAGI (reference sequence). CDR3 size: 14 residues. CDR3 DNA: TGTGCCAGCAGCCCGGACGGAAGCACAGATACGCAGTATTTT. Translating it yields CASSPDGSTDTQYF.

Many counts were recorded for this clonotype. The chain recombines TRBV5-1 with TRBJ2-3; weak D call: TRBD2 (5 bases). The V end lost 0 bases, the J end lost 1 base, and 9 bases lay between the germline ends. The CDR3 sequence is 15 residues long. Looked up from germline, CDR1 is SGHRS and CDR2 is YFSETQ. CDR3: CASSLAGGGTDTQYF. CDR3 coding DNA: TGCGCCAGCAGCTTGGCCGGAGGAGGCACAGATACGCAGTATTTT.

The CDR3 protein is CASGRGQGSYEQYF. The CDR3 coding sequence is TGTGCCAGTGGGAGGGGACAGGGGTCCTACGAGCAGTACTTC. The V and J genes are TRBV2 and TRBJ2-7, with 10 bases matching TRBD1. Germline lookup yields CDR1 SNHLY and CDR2 FYNNEI. V shed 9 bases, J shed 1 base, and the junction held 6 bases outside the gene matches. This CDR3 region has 14 residues.

This clonotype has more than one count but fewer than ten. The rearrangement joins TRBV29-1 to TRBJ2-2; D gene uncertain. From germline, CDR1 is SQVTM and CDR2 ANQGSEA. Trimming removed 4 bases from V and 2 bases from J, with 11 bases in between. This CDR3 spans 14 amino acids. The CDR3 DNA is TGCAGCGTTGTTTCAGAAGCAAACACCGGGGAGCTGTTTTTT. Its protein is CSVVSEANTGELFF.

The chain joins TRBV6-2 or TRBV6-3 to TRBJ1-1; 7 bases agree with TRBD1. The CDR3 totals 14 residues. The J segment lost 3 bases and the V segment lost 5 bases, leaving 6 bases of the junction unmatched. Looked up from germline, CDR1 is MNHEY and CDR2 is SVGEGT. CDR3 sequence (DNA): TGTGCCAGCAGTGGGACAGCTTTATACACTGAAGCTTTCTTT. This translates into CASSGTALYTEAFF.

The chain couples TRBV6-6 to TRBJ1-1, with no clear D. V lost 2 bases, J lost 0 bases, and 7 bases lay in between. In germline, CDR1 is MNHNY, CDR2 SVGAGI (reference sequence). This CDR3 contains 14 residues. The CDR3 here is CASSYGEMNTEAFF. The CDR3 bases are TGTGCCAGCAGTTACGGGGAGATGAACACTGAAGCTTTCTTT.

This clonotype was observed a handful of times. The chain carries TRBV7-9 and TRBJ1-5, with TRBD1 matching 7 bases. The CDR3 has 12 amino acids. Per germline, CDR1 SEHNR and CDR2 FQNEAQ (reference sequence). The V gene end was trimmed by 4 bases and the J gene end by 10 bases; junction bases not matched to a gene: 4. CDR3 sequence reads: CASSWDSTPQHF. In nucleotides, the CDR3 is TGTGCCAGCAGCTGGGACAGCACACCCCAGCATTTT. Full variable domain (rest looked up from reference TRBV7-9 and TRBJ1-5): DTGVSQNPRHKITKRGQNVTFRCDPISEHNRLYWYRQTLGQGPEFLTYFQNEAQLEKSRLLSDRFSAERPKGSFSTLEIQRTEQGDSAMYLCASSWDSTPQHFGDGTRLSIL.

This clonotype was seen a handful of times. The chain recombines TRBV20-1 with TRBJ2-6; D perhaps matches TRBD2 (5 bases). The CDR3 covers 17 residues. Trimming cost V 0 bases and J 4 bases, with 16 bases left between them. CDR1 and CDR2 (germline): DFQATT, SNEGSKA (reference sequence). This chain's CDR3 is CSARDASAGSGANVLTF. CDR3 nucleotide sequence: TGCAGTGCTAGAGATGCCTCCGCGGGCTCCGGGGCCAACGTCCTGACTTTC.

This clonotype was detected only a few times. Here the CDR3 reads CSARGQGKNIQYF. As DNA, the CDR3 is TGCAGTGCTAGGGGACAGGGGAAAAACATTCAGTACTTC. The rearrangement links TRBV20-1 to TRBJ2-4, with TRBD1 matching 10 bases. The CDR3 contains 13 residues. Germline CDR1 and CDR2: DFQATT and SNEGSKA (reference sequence). V was clipped by 3 bases and J by 4 bases; unmatched bases: 0.

In regard to this clonotype: A much larger clone lies a single base off, so this may be a read error. The rearrangement links TRBV12-3 or TRBV12-4 to TRBJ2-1; a weak D match, TRBD2 (5 bases). The CDR3 covers 14 residues. Here the CDR3 reads CASSLGSLADEQSF. In DNA form, the CDR3 reads TGTGCCAGCAGTTTAGGGTCGCTAGCAGATGAGCAGTCCTTC.

This clonotype appeared a few times. The chain is built from TRBV7-2 and TRBJ2-1; 11 positions match TRBD2. Germline-derived CDR1 and CDR2 are SGHTA and FQGNSA. The CDR3 totals 15 residues. V lost 0 bases to trimming and J lost 6 bases; unmatched junction nucleotides: 1. CDR3 in DNA: TGTGCCAGCAGCTTAGCGGGGACTAGCGGCAATGAGCAGTTCTTC. It yields the protein CASSLAGTSGNEQFF.